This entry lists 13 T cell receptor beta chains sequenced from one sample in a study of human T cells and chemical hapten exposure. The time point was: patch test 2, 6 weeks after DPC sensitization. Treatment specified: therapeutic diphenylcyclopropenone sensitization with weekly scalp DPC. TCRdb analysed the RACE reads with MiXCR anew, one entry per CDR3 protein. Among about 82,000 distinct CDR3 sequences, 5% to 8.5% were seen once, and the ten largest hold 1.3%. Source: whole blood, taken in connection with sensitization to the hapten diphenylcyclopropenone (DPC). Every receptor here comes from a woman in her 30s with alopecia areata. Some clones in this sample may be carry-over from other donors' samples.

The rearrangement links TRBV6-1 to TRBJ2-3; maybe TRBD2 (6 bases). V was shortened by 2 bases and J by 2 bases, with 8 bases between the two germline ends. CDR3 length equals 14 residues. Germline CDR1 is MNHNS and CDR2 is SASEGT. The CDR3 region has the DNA TGTGCCAGCAGTGAAATAGCGGTCACAGATACGCAGTATTTT. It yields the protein CASSEIAVTDTQYF.

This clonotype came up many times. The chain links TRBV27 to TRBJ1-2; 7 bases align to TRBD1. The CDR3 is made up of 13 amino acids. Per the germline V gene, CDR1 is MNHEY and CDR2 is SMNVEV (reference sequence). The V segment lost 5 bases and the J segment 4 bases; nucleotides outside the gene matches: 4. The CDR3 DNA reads TGTGCCAGCAGTCGACAGGGTTCCTATGGCTACACCTTC. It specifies CASSRQGSYGYTF.

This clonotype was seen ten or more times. The CDR3 coding sequence is TGTGCCAGCAGCTCCGGACAGGGGACTGAAGCTTTCTTT. Protein product: CASSSGQGTEAFF. The chain carries TRBV7-6 and TRBJ1-1; TRBD1 aligns across 9 bases. The trim removed 4 bases at V and 5 bases at J, leaving 2 bases unmatched. This CDR3 comprises 13 residues. Germline values: CDR1 SGHVS, CDR2 FNYEAQ. Looking up the rest from reference TRBV7-6 and TRBJ1-1 gives the full variable domain: GAGVSQSPRYKVTKRGQDVALRCDPISGHVSLYWYRQALGQGPEFLTYFNYEAQQDKSGLPNDRFSAERPEGSISTLTIQRTEQRDSAMYRCASSSGQGTEAFFGQGTRLTVV.

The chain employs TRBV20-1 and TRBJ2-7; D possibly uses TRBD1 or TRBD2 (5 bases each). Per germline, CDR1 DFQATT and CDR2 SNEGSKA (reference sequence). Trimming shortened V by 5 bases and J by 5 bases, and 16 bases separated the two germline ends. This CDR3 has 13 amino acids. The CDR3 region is CSAQPGRGNEQYF. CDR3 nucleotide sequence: TGCAGTGCTCAACCGGGACGAGGGAACGAGCAGTACTTC.

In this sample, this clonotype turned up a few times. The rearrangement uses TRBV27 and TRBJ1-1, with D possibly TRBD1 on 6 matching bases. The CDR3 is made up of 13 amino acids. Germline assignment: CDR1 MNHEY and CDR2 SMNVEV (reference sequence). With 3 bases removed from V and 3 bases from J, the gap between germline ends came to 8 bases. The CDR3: CASSFTGHTEAFF. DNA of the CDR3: TGTGCCAGCAGTTTTACAGGGCACACTGAAGCTTTCTTT.

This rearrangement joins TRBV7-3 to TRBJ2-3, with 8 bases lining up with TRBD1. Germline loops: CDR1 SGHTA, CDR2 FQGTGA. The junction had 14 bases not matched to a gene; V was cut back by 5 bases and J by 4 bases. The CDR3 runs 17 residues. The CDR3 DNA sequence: TGTGCCAGCAGCAACTTAATCCCGACAGGGGTTTCAGATACGCAGTATTTT. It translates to CASSNLIPTGVSDTQYF.

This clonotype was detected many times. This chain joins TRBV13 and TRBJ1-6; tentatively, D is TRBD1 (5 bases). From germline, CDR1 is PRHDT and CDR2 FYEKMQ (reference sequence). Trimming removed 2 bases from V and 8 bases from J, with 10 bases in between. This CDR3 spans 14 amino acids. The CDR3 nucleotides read TGTGCCAGCAGCTTATGGGGGTTTGATTCACCCCTCCACTTT. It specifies CASSLWGFDSPLHF.

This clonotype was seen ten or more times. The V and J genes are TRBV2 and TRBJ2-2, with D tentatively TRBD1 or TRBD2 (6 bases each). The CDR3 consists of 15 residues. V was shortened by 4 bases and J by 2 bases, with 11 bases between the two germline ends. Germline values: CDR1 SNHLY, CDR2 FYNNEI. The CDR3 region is CASSGRGRNTGELFF. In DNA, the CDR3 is TGTGCCAGCAGTGGCCGGGGGCGCAACACCGGGGAGCTGTTTTTT. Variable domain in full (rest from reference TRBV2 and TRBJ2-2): EPEVTQTPSHQVTQMGQEVILRCVPISNHLYFYWYRQILGQKVEFLVSFYNNEISEKSEIFDDQFSVERPDGSNFTLKIRSTKLEDSAMYFCASSGRGRNTGELFFGEGSRLTVL.

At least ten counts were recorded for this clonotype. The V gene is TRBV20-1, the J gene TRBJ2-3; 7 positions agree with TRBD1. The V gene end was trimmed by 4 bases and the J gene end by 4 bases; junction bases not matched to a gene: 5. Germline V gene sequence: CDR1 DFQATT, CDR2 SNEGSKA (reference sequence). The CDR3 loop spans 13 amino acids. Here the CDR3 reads CSANHRGADTQYF. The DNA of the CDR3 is TGCAGTGCTAATCACAGGGGCGCAGATACGCAGTATTTT.

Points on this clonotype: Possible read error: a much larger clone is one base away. The chain's CDR3 is CSVEDRKDFGDCGYTF. The CDR3 DNA is TGCAGCGTTGAAGATAGGAAGGATTTCGGGGACTGTGGCTACACCTTC. This rearrangement joins TRBV29-1 to TRBJ1-2; weak D call: TRBD1 (5 bases). The CDR3 runs to 16 residues. From germline, CDR1 is SQVTM and CDR2 ANQGSEA. The ends were cut back, 0 bases at V and 7 bases at J, with 21 bases in the middle.

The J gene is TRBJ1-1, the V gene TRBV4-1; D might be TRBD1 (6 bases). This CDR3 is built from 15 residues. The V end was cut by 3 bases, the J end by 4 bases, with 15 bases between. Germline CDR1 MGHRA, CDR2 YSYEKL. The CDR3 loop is CASSHVLGGSTEAFF. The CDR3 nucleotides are TGCGCCAGCAGCCATGTCCTGGGGGGCAGCACTGAAGCTTTCTTT.

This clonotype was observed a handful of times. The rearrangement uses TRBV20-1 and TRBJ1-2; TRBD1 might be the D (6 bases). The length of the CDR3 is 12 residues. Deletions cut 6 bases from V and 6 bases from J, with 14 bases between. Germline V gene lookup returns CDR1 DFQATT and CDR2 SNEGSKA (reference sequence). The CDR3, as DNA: TGCAGTGCACTAAACAGGGAGGATGGCTACACCTTC. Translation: CSALNREDGYTF.

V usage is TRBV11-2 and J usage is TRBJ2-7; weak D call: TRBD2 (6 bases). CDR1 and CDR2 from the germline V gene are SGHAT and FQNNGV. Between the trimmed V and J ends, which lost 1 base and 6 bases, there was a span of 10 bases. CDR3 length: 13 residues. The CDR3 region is CASSLGLASEQYF. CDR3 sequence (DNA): TGTGCCAGCAGCTTAGGCCTAGCGAGCGAGCAGTACTTC.